This TCR beta chain was profiled in a study of OX40 agonist ivuxolimab in advanced cancers. Sequencing was performed with immunoSEQ multiplex PCR; in TCRdb, only in-frame clones are kept and a portion is missing. The table has 7,000 or so clones, around three quarters seen once; the top ten hold 20% to 25%. General study findings and limits: Determination of antigen specificity was not performed for the expanded peripheral T cells.

In germline, CDR1 is SGHNT, CDR2 YYREEE (reference sequence). The V end was cut by 0 bases, the J end by 0 bases, with 10 bases between. The length of the CDR3 is 16 residues. With respect to this clone: Its antigen is not known.

The origin of this receptor is an adult with an advanced solid tumor such as melanoma, head and neck, liver or kidney cancer. The rearrangement links TRBV5-4 to TRBJ1-5; D call uncertain. The sequencing here drew on CD4+ or CD8+ T cells sorted from blood, taken in a trial of the OX40 agonist ivuxolimab. The CDR3 DNA reads as TGTGCCAGCAGCTTGGCCCTCGAAGTTAGCAATCAGCCCCAGCATTTT. Its protein product is CASSLALEVSNQPQHF.